This passage covers 27 T cell receptor beta chains from one sample sequenced in a study of neurological immune-mediated disorders. TCRdb re-called the 5' RACE reads through MiXCR, storing one row per CDR3 protein. The sample consists of about 21,000 distinct CDR3 sequences, roughly a sixth of them appearing once. The sequenced material came from CD8+ T cells from blood. Receptor source: a woman aged 18-29 years with multiple sclerosis.

This clonotype was seen many times. The chain uses TRBV29-1 and TRBJ2-7; no firm D call. This CDR3 region has 15 residues. Germline V gene sequence: CDR1 SQVTM, CDR2 ANQGSEA. V lost 4 bases, J lost 3 bases, and 19 bases lay in between. DNA for the CDR3: TGCAGCGTTGGGGTACGGGCTGGGCCAGACTACGAGCAGTACTTC. Protein: CSVGVRAGPDYEQYF.

This clonotype showed up many times. The chain uses TRBV7-2 and TRBJ1-2, with D maybe TRBD1 (6 bases). V was clipped by 5 bases and J by 0 bases, with 16 bases between them. This CDR3 is 16 amino acids long. Germline CDR1 reads SGHTA; CDR2 reads FQGNSA. As DNA, the CDR3 is TGTGCCAGCAGCACGCGGACAGACTTATCTAACTATGGCTACACCTTC. Protein: CASSTRTDLSNYGYTF.

This clonotype was observed many times. The chain uses TRBV5-1 and TRBJ2-7; D may be TRBD2 (5 bases). Trimming removed 2 bases from V and 5 bases from J, with 17 bases in between. Germline CDR1 is SGHRS and CDR2 is YFSETQ. This CDR3 region has 15 residues. The DNA of the CDR3 is TGCGCCAGCAGCTTACTTAGGCCCTCCGGGGACGAGCAGTACGTC. Protein: CASSLLRPSGDEQYV.

Many counts were recorded for this clonotype. CDR3 loop: CASRGTRDRGITGELFF. CDR3 nucleotides: TGTGCCAGCAGAGGAACGCGGGACAGGGGAATCACCGGGGAGCTGTTTTTT. V and J are TRBV28 and TRBJ2-2, with 10 bases fitting TRBD1. The germline CDR1 and CDR2 sequences are MDHEN and SYDVKM. With 6 bases clipped from V and 4 bases from J, the junction kept 11 bases outside the gene matches. The CDR3 runs 17 residues. Complete variable domain (other parts from reference TRBV28 and TRBJ2-2): DVKVTQSSRYLVKRTGEKVFLECVQDMDHENMFWYRQDPGLGLRLIYFSYDVKMKEKGDIPEGYSVSREKKERFSLILESASTNQTSMYLCASRGTRDRGITGELFFGEGSRLTVL.

The chain has TRBV20-1 and TRBJ1-1; 7 bases fit TRBD1. CDR3 length equals 13 residues. Germline V gives CDR1 DFQATT, CDR2 SNEGSKA (reference sequence). V was pared by 5 bases and J by 4 bases, with 7 bases of the junction left unmatched. This chain's CDR3 is CSAGLQGFTEAFF. The CDR3 DNA is TGCAGTGCTGGACTACAGGGGTTCACTGAAGCTTTCTTT.

This clonotype occurred many times. V is TRBV29-1 and J is TRBJ2-2; 9 nucleotides align to TRBD2. The V and J ends lost 3 bases and 3 bases, in that order; junction bases with no gene match: 2. This CDR3 is built from 14 residues. Germline CDR1 and CDR2: SQVTM and ANQGSEA. In DNA form, the CDR3 reads TGCAGCGTTGACGCGGGAGGGTACACCGGGGAGCTGTTTTTT. It specifies CSVDAGGYTGELFF.

This clonotype was counted only a few times. V and J are TRBV30 and TRBJ1-1; a possible D gene is TRBD1 (5 bases). The CDR3 is made up of 11 amino acids. CDR1 GTSNPN and CDR2 SVGIG come from the germline V gene (reference sequence). The germline V and J ends were trimmed by 7 bases and 1 base, with 7 bases remaining between them. CDR3 sequence reads: CAYDRNTEAFF. The CDR3 nucleotides read TGTGCCTACGACAGGAACACTGAAGCTTTCTTT. The variable domain in full, completed from reference TRBV30 and TRBJ1-1, reads SQTIHQWPATLVQPVGSPLSLECTVEGTSNPNLYWYRQAAGRGLQLLFYSVGIGQISSEVPQNLSASRPQDRQFILSSKKLLLSDSGFYLCAYDRNTEAFFGQGTRLTVV.

Many counts were recorded for this clonotype. The chain is built from TRBV14 and TRBJ2-7, with D unresolved. V dropped 5 bases and J dropped 2 bases, with 10 bases sitting between them. CDR1 is SGHDN, CDR2 FVKESK, per germline. This CDR3 spans 13 amino acids. CDR3 DNA: TGTGCCAGCAGCTTTACGGGTCCCTACGAGCAGTACTTC. It encodes CASSFTGPYEQYF.

This chain joins TRBV5-1 and TRBJ1-1, with TRBD1 identical over 7 bases. The CDR3 runs 15 residues. CDR1 is SGHRS, CDR2 YFSETQ, per germline. The V segment lost 0 bases and the J segment 6 bases; nucleotides outside the gene matches: 8. CDR3 sequence (DNA): TGCGCCAGCAGCTTGGCGGCCAGGGGGTGGCCTGAAGCTTTCTTT. Amino acid sequence: CASSLAARGWPEAFF.

The chain carries TRBV27 and TRBJ1-2; D might be TRBD1 (5 bases). Germline CDR1 is MNHEY and CDR2 is SMNVEV (reference sequence). V gave up 2 bases and J gave up 2 bases, with 9 bases separating them. The CDR3 extends over 14 amino acids. The CDR3 region is CASSLGGGNYGYTF. The CDR3 bases are TGTGCCAGCAGTTTAGGTGGGGGGAACTATGGCTACACCTTC.

By its share, this clonotype is medium-sized. The chain combines TRBV10-3 with TRBJ1-2; D is uncertain. The germline V and J ends were trimmed by 0 bases and 2 bases, with 7 bases remaining between them. The CDR3 has 14 amino acids. CDR1 is ENHRY and CDR2 is SYGVKD in the germline V gene. The CDR3 here is CAISESGRNYGYTF. CDR3 DNA sequence: TGTGCCATCAGTGAGTCCGGAAGAAACTATGGCTACACCTTC.

By sample share, this clonotype is medium-sized. The chain has TRBV5-1 and TRBJ2-1, with D unclear. Deletions cut 1 base from V and 10 bases from J, with 9 bases between. The V gene's germline CDR1 is SGHRS and CDR2 YFSETQ. CDR3 length: 12 amino acids. The CDR3 DNA sequence: TGCGCCAGCAGCTTGCGACAATTCGAGCAGTTCTTC. It specifies CASSLRQFEQFF.

This clonotype was seen many times. The chain joins TRBV5-6 to TRBJ1-1; 7 bases are a match to TRBD1. CDR3 size: 17 residues. Trimming cost V 0 bases and J 0 bases; bases outside gene matches: 8. The germline V gene has CDR1 SGHDT and CDR2 YYEEEE. The CDR3 DNA reads TGTGCCAGCAGCTTGGCTTGGGACAGTGGGATGAACACTGAAGCTTTCTTT. Encoded protein: CASSLAWDSGMNTEAFF.

In this sample, this clonotype turned up many times. V is TRBV7-9 and J is TRBJ2-1; TRBD1 agrees at 7 bases. The length of the CDR3 is 15 residues. Germline V CDR1 and CDR2: SEHNR, FQNEAQ (reference sequence). J was trimmed by 5 bases and V by 1 base; bases with no gene match: 5. In DNA, the CDR3 is TGTGCCAGCAGCTTAGTAGGGGGACAGAACAATGAGCAGTTCTTC. It specifies CASSLVGGQNNEQFF.

This clonotype was observed many times. J is TRBJ2-1 and V is TRBV7-9, with D hard to call. V was trimmed by 5 bases and J by 0 bases, leaving 11 bases between them. The CDR3 runs 15 residues. Germline CDR1 reads SEHNR; CDR2 reads FQNEAQ (reference sequence). The CDR3 bases are TGTGCCAGCAGCACAGACAAGAGCTCCTACAATGAGCAGTTCTTC. Translation gives CASSTDKSSYNEQFF.

At least ten counts were recorded for this clonotype. The chain is built from TRBV28 and TRBJ2-4; D tentatively fits TRBD1 or TRBD2 (5 bases each). The germline V gene encodes CDR1 MDHEN and CDR2 SYDVKM. CDR3 length: 16 amino acids. V lost 5 bases and J 8 bases, leaving 22 bases between the germline ends. The CDR3: CASSRFRGQLGDIQYF. The CDR3 DNA reads TGTGCCAGCAGTCGCTTCCGGGGCCAACTTGGAGACATTCAGTACTTC.

The chain recombines TRBV7-9 with TRBJ1-1; D remains ambiguous. CDR3 size: 13 residues. Germline CDR1 reads SEHNR; CDR2 reads FQNEAQ (reference sequence). The germline V and J ends were trimmed by 4 bases and 1 base, with 7 bases remaining between them. The CDR3: CASSSDGNTEAFF. CDR3 sequence (DNA): TGTGCCAGCAGCTCGGACGGGAACACTGAAGCTTTCTTT.

This clonotype came up many times. The V and J genes are TRBV7-2 and TRBJ2-1, with D uncertain. V lost 1 base, J lost 4 bases, and 5 bases lay in between. Germline V CDR1 and CDR2: SGHTA, FQGNSA. CDR3 length: 13 residues. CDR3 nucleotide sequence: TGTGCCAGCAGCTTAGAGTCATACAATGAGCAGTTCTTC. This codes for CASSLESYNEQFF.

V and J are TRBV20-1 and TRBJ2-1; 9 bases are shared with TRBD2. CDR3 length: 14 amino acids. Germline values: CDR1 DFQATT, CDR2 SNEGSKA (reference sequence). V shed 3 bases, J shed 8 bases, and the junction held 8 bases outside the gene matches. The CDR3 DNA sequence: TGCAGTGCTAGTCTAAGCGGGAGGATCTATGAGCAGTTCTTC. The encoded protein is CSASLSGRIYEQFF.

This clonotype was detected ten times or more. J is TRBJ2-3 and V is TRBV9; a possible D gene is TRBD1 (5 bases). Per germline, CDR1 SGDLS and CDR2 YYNGEE. The CDR3 totals 16 residues. Trimming removed 1 base from V and 4 bases from J, with 16 bases in between. The CDR3: CASSVKGFGVPDTQYF. The CDR3 nucleotides read TGTGCCAGCAGCGTAAAGGGGTTTGGGGTCCCAGATACGCAGTATTTT.

This clonotype has at least ten counts. V gene TRBV7-8 combines with J gene TRBJ2-7; D is possibly TRBD1 (5 bases). This CDR3 region has 16 residues. Between the trimmed V and J ends, which lost 2 bases and 5 bases, there was a span of 19 bases. Germline values: CDR1 SGHVS, CDR2 FQNEAQ. The CDR3 sequence is CASSLRSPTVGDEQYV. CDR3 coding DNA: TGTGCCAGCAGCTTAAGATCCCCCACAGTAGGGGACGAGCAGTACGTC.

This clonotype came up many times. The V call is TRBV7-9, the J call TRBJ1-2; D is perhaps TRBD1 (5 bases). The germline CDR1 and CDR2 sequences are SEHNR and FQNEAQ (reference sequence). Trimming removed 4 bases at V and 5 bases at J, with 23 bases between. The CDR3 is 17 amino acids. CDR3 in amino acids: CASSSSWQGKIGYGYTF. CDR3 nucleotide sequence: TGTGCCAGCAGCTCGTCGTGGCAGGGCAAGATCGGGTATGGCTACACCTTC.

This clonotype was counted at least ten times. The chain carries TRBV9 and TRBJ1-3, with a weak D call TRBD1 (6 bases). V lost 4 bases to trimming and J lost 2 bases, with 16 bases between them. Germline V gives CDR1 SGDLS, CDR2 YYNGEE. The CDR3 consists of 16 residues. CDR3: CASSTNRDQPGNTIYF. CDR3 in DNA: TGTGCCAGCAGCACAAACAGGGACCAACCTGGAAACACCATATATTTT.

This clonotype was observed at least ten times. V usage is TRBV7-6 and J usage is TRBJ1-2, with TRBD1 as a possible D gene (6 bases). The CDR3 runs to 15 residues. V was trimmed by 5 bases and J by 6 bases, leaving 19 bases between them. CDR1 and CDR2 from the germline V gene are SGHVS and FNYEAQ. The CDR3 loop reads CASSPTPTGADGYTF. The CDR3 DNA reads TGTGCCAGCAGCCCCACACCCACGGGGGCGGATGGCTACACCTTC.

V usage is TRBV20-1 and J usage is TRBJ2-7; D is unclear. This CDR3 is 10 amino acids long. V lost 3 bases and J lost 3, with 3 bases in between. Germline V gene sequence: CDR1 DFQATT, CDR2 SNEGSKA (reference sequence). The CDR3 reads CSARYYEQYF. The DNA for the CDR3 is TGCAGTGCTAGGTACTACGAGCAGTACTTC.

In the case of this clonotype: A much bigger clone sits one base away, suggesting this may be a read error. The genes are TRBV7-8 and TRBJ1-2; TRBD1 might be the D (6 bases). Per germline, CDR1 SGHVS and CDR2 FQNEAQ. The CDR3 contains 15 residues. The CDR3 sequence is CARSSSGTPNYGYTF. CDR3 in DNA: TGTGCCAGAAGCTCATCCGGGACACCGAACTATGGCTACACCTTC.

There are many counts of this clonotype. J is TRBJ2-5 and V is TRBV18; D not resolved. V lost 6 bases, J lost 0 bases, and 8 bases lay in between. CDR3 length: 13 amino acids. From germline, CDR1 is KGHSH and CDR2 LQKENI. CDR3 sequence: CASSKPYQETQYF. CDR3 sequence (DNA): TGTGCCAGCTCGAAACCGTACCAAGAGACCCAGTACTTC. Full variable domain (rest looked up from reference TRBV18 and TRBJ2-5): NAGVMQNPRHLVRRRGQEARLRCSPMKGHSHVYWYRQLPEEGLKFMVYLQKENIIDESGMPKERFSAEFPKEGPSILRIQQVVRGDSAAYFCASSKPYQETQYFGPGTRLLVL.